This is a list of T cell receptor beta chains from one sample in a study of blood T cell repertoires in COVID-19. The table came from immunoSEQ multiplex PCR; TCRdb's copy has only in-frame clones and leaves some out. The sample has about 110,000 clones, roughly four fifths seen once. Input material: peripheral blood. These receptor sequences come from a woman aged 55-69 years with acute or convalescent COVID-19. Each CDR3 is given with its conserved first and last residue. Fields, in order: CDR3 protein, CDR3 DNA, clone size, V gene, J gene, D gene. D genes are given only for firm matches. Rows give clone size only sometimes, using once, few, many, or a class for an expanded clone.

CDR3aa: CASSRDRGRAFF
CDR3nt: TGTGCCAGTAGCCGGGACAGGGGTAGAGCTTTCTTT
abundance: NA
v_gene: TRBV19
j_gene: TRBJ1-1
d_gene: TRBD1

CDR3aa: CASSSSETQYF
CDR3nt: TGTGCCAGCAGCTCCTCAGAGACCCAGTACTTC
abundance: NA
v_gene: TRBV7-9
j_gene: TRBJ2-5
d_gene: NA

CDR3aa: CASSYSQGGSPLHF
CDR3nt: TGTGCCAGCAGTTACTCCCAGGGCGGCTCACCCCTCCACTTT
abundance: once
v_gene: TRBV6-6
j_gene: TRBJ1-6
d_gene: NA

CDR3aa: CSAGDSLDQFF
CDR3nt: TGCAGTGCTGGGGACTCGCTGGATCAGTTCTTC
abundance: NA
v_gene: TRBV20-1
j_gene: TRBJ2-1
d_gene: NA

CDR3aa: CASSYQQGAGNTIYF
CDR3nt: TGTGCCAGCAGTTACCAACAGGGGGCTGGAAACACCATATATTTT
abundance: once
v_gene: TRBV6-5
j_gene: TRBJ1-3
d_gene: TRBD1

CDR3aa: CASSFGLAGTDTQYF
CDR3nt: TGTGCCAGCAGCTTCGGACTAGCGGGCACAGATACGCAGTATTTT
abundance: NA
v_gene: TRBV5-4
j_gene: TRBJ2-3
d_gene: TRBD2

CDR3aa: CASSLEGQGSVNTEAFF
CDR3nt: TGCGCCAGCAGCTTGGAGGGACAGGGGTCGGTGAACACTGAAGCTTTCTTT
abundance: NA
v_gene: TRBV5-1
j_gene: TRBJ1-1
d_gene: TRBD1

CDR3aa: CASSPGLRAFF
CDR3nt: TGCGCCAGCAGTCCAGGCCTACGAGCTTTCTTT
abundance: NA
v_gene: TRBV4-1
j_gene: TRBJ1-1
d_gene: NA

CDR3aa: CATGTAAYTEAFF
CDR3nt: TGTGCCACCGGGACAGCAGCCTACACTGAAGCTTTCTTT
abundance: NA
v_gene: TRBV6-5
j_gene: TRBJ1-1
d_gene: TRBD1

CDR3aa: CASSPLRLAGGPGELFF
CDR3nt: TGTGCCAGCAGCCCCCTCCGACTAGCGGGGGGGCCCGGGGAGCTGTTTTTT
abundance: NA
v_gene: TRBV7-6
j_gene: TRBJ2-2
d_gene: TRBD2

CDR3aa: CASRGQGKHGYTF
CDR3nt: TGTGCCAGCAGGGGACAGGGTAAACATGGCTACACCTTC
abundance: NA
v_gene: TRBV6-5
j_gene: TRBJ1-2
d_gene: TRBD1

CDR3aa: CASSPGQGLGTGELFF
CDR3nt: TGTGCCAGCAGCCCCGGACAGGGCCTAGGGACCGGGGAGCTGTTTTTT
abundance: NA
v_gene: TRBV9
j_gene: TRBJ2-2
d_gene: TRBD1

CDR3aa: CASSLTGTGHGYTF
CDR3nt: TGCGCCAGCAGCCTAACCGGGACAGGGCATGGCTACACCTTC
abundance: once
v_gene: TRBV4-1
j_gene: TRBJ1-2
d_gene: TRBD1

CDR3aa: CASSVEGAGNQPQHF
CDR3nt: TGTGCCAGCAGTGTCGAGGGGGCCGGGAATCAGCCCCAGCATTTT
abundance: NA
v_gene: TRBV2
j_gene: TRBJ1-5
d_gene: TRBD1

CDR3aa: CASSWTGAGANVLTF
CDR3nt: TGTGCCAGCAGCTGGACAGGGGCCGGGGCCAACGTCCTGACTTTC
abundance: NA
v_gene: TRBV7-2
j_gene: TRBJ2-6
d_gene: TRBD1

CDR3aa: CASSPTEQGTANTGELFF
CDR3nt: TGCGCCAGCAGCCCCACCGAACAGGGTACCGCGAACACCGGGGAGCTGTTTTTT
abundance: NA
v_gene: TRBV23-1
j_gene: TRBJ2-2
d_gene: NA

CDR3aa: CAWGTATRIVGYTF
CDR3nt: TGTGCCTGGGGGACAGCTACCCGAATCGTTGGCTACACCTTC
abundance: NA
v_gene: TRBV30
j_gene: TRBJ1-2
d_gene: TRBD1

CDR3aa: CASSREGVRTEAFF
CDR3nt: TGTGCCAGCAGCCGAGAGGGGGTGAGGACTGAAGCTTTCTTT
abundance: NA
v_gene: TRBV2
j_gene: TRBJ1-1
d_gene: NA

CDR3aa: CASRGQGYEQYF
CDR3nt: TGTGCCAGTAGGGGACAGGGCTACGAGCAGTACTTC
abundance: few
v_gene: TRBV19
j_gene: TRBJ2-7
d_gene: TRBD1

CDR3aa: CASSQEGQGRQPQHF
CDR3nt: TGCGCCAGCAGCCAAGAGGGCCAGGGTCGGCAGCCCCAGCATTTT
abundance: medium-sized
v_gene: TRBV4-1
j_gene: TRBJ1-5
d_gene: NA

CDR3aa: CASSFRLGYEQYF
CDR3nt: TGTGCCAGCAGCTTCCGACTAGGGTACGAGCAGTACTTC
abundance: NA
v_gene: TRBV7-9
j_gene: TRBJ2-7
d_gene: NA

CDR3aa: CASSEVFWGDRTEAFF
CDR3nt: TGTGCCAGCAGTGAAGTTTTTTGGGGGGACAGAACTGAAGCTTTCTTT
abundance: NA
v_gene: TRBV6-1
j_gene: TRBJ1-1
d_gene: TRBD1

CDR3aa: CASSLESQGRPYEQYF
CDR3nt: TGTGCCAGCAGCTTAGAAAGCCAGGGGCGCCCCTACGAGCAGTACTTC
abundance: NA
v_gene: TRBV11-2
j_gene: TRBJ2-7
d_gene: NA

CDR3aa: CASSFQLGGSQETQYF
CDR3nt: TGTGCCAGCAGTTTCCAGTTGGGGGGGTCCCAAGAGACCCAGTACTTC
abundance: NA
v_gene: TRBV6-2/TRBV6-3
j_gene: TRBJ2-5
d_gene: TRBD2

CDR3aa: CASSFVMAGRTQFF
CDR3nt: TGTGCCAGCAGCTTTGTTATGGCGGGGAGGACGCAGTTCTTC
abundance: NA
v_gene: TRBV7-8
j_gene: TRBJ2-1
d_gene: NA

CDR3aa: CASSSSLAQGSDTQYF
CDR3nt: TGTGCCAGCAGTTCCTCCCTGGCACAGGGATCAGATACGCAGTATTTT
abundance: NA
v_gene: TRBV6-5
j_gene: TRBJ2-3
d_gene: NA

CDR3aa: CASSVGGLNYQPQHF
CDR3nt: TGTGCCAGCAGCGTAGGAGGGTTGAATTATCAGCCCCAGCATTTT
abundance: NA
v_gene: TRBV9
j_gene: TRBJ1-5
d_gene: NA

CDR3aa: CASSVAKGWAGGEGYTF
CDR3nt: TGTGCCAGCAGCGTAGCTAAAGGCTGGGCAGGGGGCGAGGGCTACACCTTC
abundance: NA
v_gene: TRBV9
j_gene: TRBJ1-2
d_gene: TRBD1

CDR3aa: CASSQDGAGRRAHYGYTF
CDR3nt: TGTGCCAGCAGCCAAGATGGGGCAGGCCGACGGGCCCACTATGGCTACACCTTC
abundance: NA
v_gene: TRBV3-1/TRBV3-2
j_gene: TRBJ1-2
d_gene: NA

CDR3aa: CASSQQAGQPQHF
CDR3nt: TGTGCCAGCAGCCAACAGGCCGGGCAGCCCCAGCATTTT
abundance: NA
v_gene: TRBV6-5
j_gene: TRBJ1-5
d_gene: NA

CDR3aa: CASSPTQGTGYGYTF
CDR3nt: TGCGCCAGCAGCCCGACTCAGGGGACGGGCTATGGCTACACCTTC
abundance: NA
v_gene: TRBV4-3
j_gene: TRBJ1-2
d_gene: NA

CDR3aa: CASSLGGVSYGYTF
CDR3nt: TGTGCCAGCAGCTTAGGGGGCGTGAGCTATGGCTACACCTTC
abundance: NA
v_gene: TRBV7-9
j_gene: TRBJ1-2
d_gene: NA

CDR3aa: CASSLASGANTGELFF
CDR3nt: TGTGCTAGCAGCTTAGCTAGCGGGGCGAACACCGGGGAGCTGTTTTTT
abundance: NA
v_gene: TRBV7-7
j_gene: TRBJ2-2
d_gene: TRBD2

CDR3aa: CAISDRTTGELFF
CDR3nt: TGTGCCATCAGTGACAGGACAACCGGGGAGCTGTTTTTT
abundance: NA
v_gene: TRBV10-3
j_gene: TRBJ2-2
d_gene: NA

CDR3aa: CASSLALAGFQETQYF
CDR3nt: TGTGCCAGCAGCTTGGCTCTAGCGGGGTTTCAAGAGACCCAGTACTTC
abundance: NA
v_gene: TRBV5-4
j_gene: TRBJ2-5
d_gene: TRBD2

CDR3aa: CASSPPGGYTF
CDR3nt: TGTGCCAGCAGCCCTCCCGGTGGCTACACCTTC
abundance: NA
v_gene: TRBV7-9
j_gene: TRBJ1-2
d_gene: NA

CDR3aa: CASSTVTISPLHF
CDR3nt: TGTGCCAGCAGCACAGTTACGATCTCACCCCTCCACTTT
abundance: NA
v_gene: TRBV28
j_gene: TRBJ1-6
d_gene: NA

CDR3aa: CASSYSAETQYF
CDR3nt: TGTGCCAGCAGTTACTCCGCGGAGACCCAGTACTTC
abundance: NA
v_gene: TRBV6-2/TRBV6-3
j_gene: TRBJ2-5
d_gene: NA

CDR3aa: CASSLDRKLYEQYF
CDR3nt: TGTGCCAGCAGCTTAGACAGAAAACTCTACGAGCAGTACTTC
abundance: NA
v_gene: TRBV7-2
j_gene: TRBJ2-7
d_gene: NA

CDR3aa: CASSVEGSPLHF
CDR3nt: TGTGCCAGCAGCGTCGAGGGTTCACCCCTCCACTTT
abundance: few
v_gene: TRBV9
j_gene: TRBJ1-6
d_gene: NA

CDR3aa: CASRPGASGIQETQYF
CDR3nt: TGTGCCAGCAGACCCGGGGCTAGCGGGATCCAAGAGACCCAGTACTTC
abundance: NA
v_gene: TRBV6-6
j_gene: TRBJ2-5
d_gene: TRBD2

CDR3aa: CASSQDLGRQVNGYTF
CDR3nt: TGCGCCAGCAGCCAAGATCTTGGTCGACAGGTTAATGGCTACACCTTC
abundance: NA
v_gene: TRBV4-3
j_gene: TRBJ1-2
d_gene: NA

CDR3aa: CAWSSSGDTQYF
CDR3nt: TGTGCCTGGAGTAGCTCGGGGGATACGCAGTATTTT
abundance: once
v_gene: TRBV30
j_gene: TRBJ2-3
d_gene: NA

CDR3aa: CASSLRSSGNTNSPLHF
CDR3nt: TGTGCCAGCAGCTTACGGTCTTCAGGGAACACGAACTCACCCCTCCACTTT
abundance: NA
v_gene: TRBV11-2
j_gene: TRBJ1-6
d_gene: NA

CDR3aa: CASSHPTGDQETQYF
CDR3nt: TGTGCCAGCAGCCACCCGACAGGGGACCAAGAGACCCAGTACTTC
abundance: NA
v_gene: TRBV5-5
j_gene: TRBJ2-5
d_gene: TRBD1

CDR3aa: CASSYFLGAGELFF
CDR3nt: TGTGCCAGCAGTTACTTCCTCGGGGCCGGGGAGCTGTTTTTT
abundance: NA
v_gene: TRBV6-2/TRBV6-3
j_gene: TRBJ2-2
d_gene: NA

CDR3aa: CASSPPQGTSPHEQYF
CDR3nt: TGTGCCAGCAGCCCTCCCCAGGGGACTAGTCCTCACGAGCAGTACTTC
abundance: NA
v_gene: TRBV6-2/TRBV6-3
j_gene: TRBJ2-7
d_gene: TRBD2

CDR3aa: CASRYTGGASTDTQYF
CDR3nt: TGTGCCAGCAGGTATACAGGGGGCGCGAGCACAGATACGCAGTATTTT
abundance: NA
v_gene: TRBV7-8
j_gene: TRBJ2-3
d_gene: TRBD1

CDR3aa: CASSIFSSYEQYF
CDR3nt: TGTGCCAGTAGTATATTTAGCTCCTACGAGCAGTACTTC
abundance: once
v_gene: TRBV19
j_gene: TRBJ2-7
d_gene: NA

CDR3aa: CATSAPGQAAGYTF
CDR3nt: TGTGCCACCAGTGCCCCCGGACAGGCAGCTGGCTACACCTTC
abundance: NA
v_gene: TRBV24-1
j_gene: TRBJ1-2
d_gene: TRBD1

CDR3aa: CASSTQEGQPQHF
CDR3nt: TGTGCCAGCAGCACCCAAGAGGGTCAGCCCCAGCATTTT
abundance: NA
v_gene: TRBV7-2
j_gene: TRBJ1-5
d_gene: NA

CDR3aa: CASSVTGSGNEQFF
CDR3nt: TGTGCCAGCAGTGTGACAGGGTCGGGCAATGAGCAGTTCTTC
abundance: NA
v_gene: TRBV2
j_gene: TRBJ2-1
d_gene: TRBD1